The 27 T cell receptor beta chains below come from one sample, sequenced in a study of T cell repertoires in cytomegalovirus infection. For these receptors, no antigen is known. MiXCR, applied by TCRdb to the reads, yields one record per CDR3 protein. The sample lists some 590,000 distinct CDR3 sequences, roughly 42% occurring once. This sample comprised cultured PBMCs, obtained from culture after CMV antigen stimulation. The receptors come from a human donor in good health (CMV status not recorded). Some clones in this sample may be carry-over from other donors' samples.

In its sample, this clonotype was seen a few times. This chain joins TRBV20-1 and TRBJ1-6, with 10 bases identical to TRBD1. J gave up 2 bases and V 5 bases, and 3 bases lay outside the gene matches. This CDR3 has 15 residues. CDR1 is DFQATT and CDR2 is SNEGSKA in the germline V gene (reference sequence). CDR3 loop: CSAGQGEAYNSPLHF. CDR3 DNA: TGCAGTGCTGGACAGGGGGAGGCCTATAATTCACCCCTCCACTTT.

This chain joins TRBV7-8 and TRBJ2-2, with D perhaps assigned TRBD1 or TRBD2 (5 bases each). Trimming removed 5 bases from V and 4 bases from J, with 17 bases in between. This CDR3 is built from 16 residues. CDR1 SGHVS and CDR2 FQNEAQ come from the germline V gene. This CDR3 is CASSRGGTFPTGELFF. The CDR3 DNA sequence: TGTGCCAGCAGCCGTGGGGGTACCTTTCCCACCGGGGAGCTGTTTTTT. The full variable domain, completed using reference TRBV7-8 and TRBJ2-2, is GAGVSQSPRYKVAKRGQDVALRCDPISGHVSLFWYQQALGQGPEFLTYFQNEAQLDKSGLPSDRFFAERPEGSVSTLKIQRTQQEDSAVYLCASSRGGTFPTGELFFGEGSRLTVL.

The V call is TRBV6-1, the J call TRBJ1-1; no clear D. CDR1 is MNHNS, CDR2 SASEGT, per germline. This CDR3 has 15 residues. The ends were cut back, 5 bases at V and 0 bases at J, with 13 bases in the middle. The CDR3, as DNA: TGTGCCAGCAGTCCCGAGGGTTGGATGAACACTGAAGCTTTCTTT. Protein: CASSPEGWMNTEAFF.

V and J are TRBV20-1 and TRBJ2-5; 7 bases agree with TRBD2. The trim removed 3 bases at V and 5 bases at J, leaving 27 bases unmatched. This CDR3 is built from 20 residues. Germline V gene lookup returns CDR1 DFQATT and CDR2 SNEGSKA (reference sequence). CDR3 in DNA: TGCAGTGCTAGTGGGCTGGGCGGTTGGCGGGAGATGTGGGGCGGCGAGACCCAGTACTTC. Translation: CSASGLGGWREMWGGETQYF.

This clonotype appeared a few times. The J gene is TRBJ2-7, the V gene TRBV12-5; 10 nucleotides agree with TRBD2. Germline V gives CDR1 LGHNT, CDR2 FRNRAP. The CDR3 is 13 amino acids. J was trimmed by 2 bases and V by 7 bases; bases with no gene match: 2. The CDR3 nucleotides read TGTGCTAGTGCGCTAGCGGGAGCCTACGAGCAGTACTTC. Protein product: CASALAGAYEQYF.

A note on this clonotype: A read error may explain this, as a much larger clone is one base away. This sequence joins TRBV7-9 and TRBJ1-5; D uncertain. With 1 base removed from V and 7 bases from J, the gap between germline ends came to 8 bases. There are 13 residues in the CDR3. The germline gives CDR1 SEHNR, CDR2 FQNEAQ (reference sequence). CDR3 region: CASSLVLRQPQHF. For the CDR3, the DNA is TGTGCCAGCAGCTTAGTCCTTAGGCAGCCCCAGCATTTT.

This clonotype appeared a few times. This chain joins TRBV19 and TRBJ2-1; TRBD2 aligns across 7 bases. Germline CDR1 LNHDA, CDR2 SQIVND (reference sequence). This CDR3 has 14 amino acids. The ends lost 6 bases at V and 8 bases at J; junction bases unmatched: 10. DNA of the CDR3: TGTGCCAGTAGGTCCTCCAGCGGGATCTATGAGCAGTTCTTC. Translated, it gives CASRSSSGIYEQFF.

CDR3 coding DNA: TGTGCCACCAGCAGAGATAGGGGCGGGGGCCACACTGAAGCTTTCTTT. Amino acids: CATSRDRGGGHTEAFF. The J gene is TRBJ1-1, the V gene TRBV15; TRBD1 might be the D (6 bases). Germline V gene sequence: CDR1 LNHNV, CDR2 YYDKDF (reference sequence). The CDR3 length is 16 residues. The V end lost 0 bases, the J end lost 3 bases, and 14 bases lay between the germline ends. Full variable domain (missing parts from reference TRBV15 and TRBJ1-1): DAMVIQNPRYQVTQFGKPVTLSCSQTLNHNVMYWYQQKSSQAPKLLFHYYDKDFNNEADTPDNFQSRRPNTSFCFLDIRSPGLGDTAMYLCATSRDRGGGHTEAFFGQGTRLTVV.

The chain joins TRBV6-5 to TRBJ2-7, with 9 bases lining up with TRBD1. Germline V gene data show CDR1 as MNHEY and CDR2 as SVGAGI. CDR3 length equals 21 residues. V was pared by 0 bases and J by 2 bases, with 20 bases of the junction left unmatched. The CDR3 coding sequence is TGTGCCAGCAGTTACTCAGAACCCGGGACAGGGTTTTCCGGTTTACCCTACGAGCAGTACTTC. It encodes CASSYSEPGTGFSGLPYEQYF.

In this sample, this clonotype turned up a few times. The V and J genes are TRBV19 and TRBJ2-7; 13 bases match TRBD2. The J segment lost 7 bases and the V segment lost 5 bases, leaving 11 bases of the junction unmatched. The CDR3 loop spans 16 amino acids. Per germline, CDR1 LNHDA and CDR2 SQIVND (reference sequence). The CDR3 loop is CASSSTSGGFLGEQYF. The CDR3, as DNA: TGTGCCAGTAGTTCGACTAGCGGGGGGTTCCTGGGAGAGCAGTACTTC.

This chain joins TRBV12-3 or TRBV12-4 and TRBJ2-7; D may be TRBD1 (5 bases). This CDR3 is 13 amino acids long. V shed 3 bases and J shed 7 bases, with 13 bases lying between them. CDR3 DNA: TGTGCCAGCAGTTTCAACCAGGGATTAGAGCAGTACTTC. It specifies CASSFNQGLEQYF.

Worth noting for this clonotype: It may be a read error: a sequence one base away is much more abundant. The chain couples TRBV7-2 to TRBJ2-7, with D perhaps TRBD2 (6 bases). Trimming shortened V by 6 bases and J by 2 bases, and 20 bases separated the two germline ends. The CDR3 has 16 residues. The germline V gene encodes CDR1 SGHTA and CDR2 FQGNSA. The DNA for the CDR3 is TGTGCCAGCAGACCCAGACATGGGAGGAGAGCCTACGAGCAGTACTTC. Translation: CASRPRHGRRAYEQYF.

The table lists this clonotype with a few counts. This CDR3 is CASSPWENTEAFF. In DNA form, the CDR3 reads TGTGCCAGCAGTCCTTGGGAGAACACTGAAGCTTTCTTT. The chain carries TRBV11-2 and TRBJ1-1; D call uncertain. Between the trimmed V and J ends, which lost 6 bases and 1 base, there was a span of 9 bases. The CDR3 runs to 13 residues. Germline CDR1 and CDR2: SGHAT and FQNNGV.

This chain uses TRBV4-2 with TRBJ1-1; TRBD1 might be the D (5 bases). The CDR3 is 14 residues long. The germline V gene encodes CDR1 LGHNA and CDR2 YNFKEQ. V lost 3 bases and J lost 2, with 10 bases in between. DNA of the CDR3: TGTGCCAGCAGCCAGGGTGGGGGTAACACTGAAGCTTTCTTT. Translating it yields CASSQGGGNTEAFF.

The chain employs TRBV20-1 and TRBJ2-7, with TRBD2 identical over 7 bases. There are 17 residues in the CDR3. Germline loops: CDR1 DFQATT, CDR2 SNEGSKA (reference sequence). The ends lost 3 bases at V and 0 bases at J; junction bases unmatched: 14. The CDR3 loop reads CSASPSGGSIFSYEQYF. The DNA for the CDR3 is TGCAGTGCTAGCCCTAGCGGAGGTTCTATTTTCTCCTACGAGCAGTACTTC.

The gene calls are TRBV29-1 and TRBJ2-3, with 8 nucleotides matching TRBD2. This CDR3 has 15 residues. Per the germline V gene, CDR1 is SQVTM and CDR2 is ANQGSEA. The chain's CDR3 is CSSGTRGSSTDTQYF. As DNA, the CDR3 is TGCAGTTCCGGGACTAGAGGTTCTAGCACAGATACGCAGTATTTT.

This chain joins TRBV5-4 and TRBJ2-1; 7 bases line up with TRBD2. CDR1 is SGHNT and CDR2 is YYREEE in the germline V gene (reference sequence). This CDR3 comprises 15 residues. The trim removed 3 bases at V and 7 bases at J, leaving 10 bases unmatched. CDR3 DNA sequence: TGTGCCAGCAGCTCCCCATGGCAGCGGGAAAATGAGCAGTTCTTC. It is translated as CASSSPWQRENEQFF.

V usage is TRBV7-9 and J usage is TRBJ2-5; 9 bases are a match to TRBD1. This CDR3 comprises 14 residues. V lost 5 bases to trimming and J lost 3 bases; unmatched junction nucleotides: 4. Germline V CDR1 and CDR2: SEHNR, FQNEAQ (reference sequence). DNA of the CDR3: TGTGCCAGCAGCAAGACAGGGGGGGAAGAGACCCAGTACTTC. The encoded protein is CASSKTGGEETQYF.

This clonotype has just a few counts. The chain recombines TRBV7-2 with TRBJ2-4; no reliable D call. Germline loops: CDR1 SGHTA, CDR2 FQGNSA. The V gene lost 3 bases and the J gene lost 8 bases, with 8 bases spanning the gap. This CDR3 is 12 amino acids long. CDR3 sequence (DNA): TGTGCCAGCAGCTTTCCCGAAGACATTCAGTACTTC. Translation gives CASSFPEDIQYF.

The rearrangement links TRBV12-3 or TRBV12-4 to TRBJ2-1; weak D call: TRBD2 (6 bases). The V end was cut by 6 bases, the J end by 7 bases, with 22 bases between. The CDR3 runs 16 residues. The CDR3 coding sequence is TGTGCCAGCAGCCCCCCGACCGGGACTGCTTGGAATGAGCAGTTCTTC. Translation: CASSPPTGTAWNEQFF.

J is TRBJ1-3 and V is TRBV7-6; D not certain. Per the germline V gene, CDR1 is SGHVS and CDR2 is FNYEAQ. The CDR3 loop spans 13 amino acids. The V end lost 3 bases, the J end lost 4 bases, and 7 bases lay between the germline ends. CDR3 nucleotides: TGTGCCAGCAGCTTGGGTATGGGAAACACCATATATTTT. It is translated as CASSLGMGNTIYF.

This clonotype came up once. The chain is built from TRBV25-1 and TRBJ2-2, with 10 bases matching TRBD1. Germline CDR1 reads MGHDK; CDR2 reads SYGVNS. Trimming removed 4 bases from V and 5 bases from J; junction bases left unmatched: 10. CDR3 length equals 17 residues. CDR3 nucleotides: TGTGCCAGCAGTGCAGCTCTCGGGACAGGGGAAACCGGGGAGCTGTTTTTT. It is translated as CASSAALGTGETGELFF.

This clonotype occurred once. The CDR3, as DNA: TGTGCCAGCAGTTACCGAGCCGATTTGGACACTGAAGCTTTCTTT. Protein product: CASSYRADLDTEAFF. The rearrangement links TRBV6-6 to TRBJ1-1, with no clear D. This CDR3 region has 15 residues. V gave up 2 bases and J gave up 3 bases, with 13 bases separating them. The germline V gene has CDR1 MNHNY and CDR2 SVGAGI (reference sequence).

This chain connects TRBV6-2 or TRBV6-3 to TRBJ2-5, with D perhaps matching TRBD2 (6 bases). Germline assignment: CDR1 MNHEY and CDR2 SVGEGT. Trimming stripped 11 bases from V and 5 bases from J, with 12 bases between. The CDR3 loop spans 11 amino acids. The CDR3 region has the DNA TGTGCCGTGTTGGCGGGGGAGACCCAGTACTTC. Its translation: CAVLAGETQYF.

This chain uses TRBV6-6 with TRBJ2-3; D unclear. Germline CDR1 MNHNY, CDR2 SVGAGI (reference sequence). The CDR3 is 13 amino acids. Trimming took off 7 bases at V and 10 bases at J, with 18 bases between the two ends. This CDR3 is CASTPPAGEAQYF. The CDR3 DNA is TGTGCCAGCACCCCCCCAGCCGGCGAGGCGCAGTATTTT.

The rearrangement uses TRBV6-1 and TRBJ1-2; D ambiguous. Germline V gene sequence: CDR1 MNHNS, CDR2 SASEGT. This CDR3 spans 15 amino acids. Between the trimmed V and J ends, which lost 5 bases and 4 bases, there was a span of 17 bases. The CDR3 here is CASSWSKETAYGYTF. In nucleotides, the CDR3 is TGTGCCAGCAGTTGGTCTAAGGAAACGGCCTATGGCTACACCTTC.

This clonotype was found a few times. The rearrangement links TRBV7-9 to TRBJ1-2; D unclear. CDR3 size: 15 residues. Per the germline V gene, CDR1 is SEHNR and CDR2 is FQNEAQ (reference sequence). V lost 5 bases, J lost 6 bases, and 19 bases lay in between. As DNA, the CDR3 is TGTGCCAGCAGCCACCCGGAGGGAGACCTCGATGGCTACACCTTC. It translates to CASSHPEGDLDGYTF.